This T cell receptor beta chain is from a study of shared clonotypes between healthy human individuals. Looking at the study overall: Researchers assigned three CD4 naive, three CD4 memory, two CD8 naive and one CD8 memory plate to each donor. The study's findings and limits: Clonotype sharing among donors likely depends on sequencing depth.

Deep was the level at which the assay was run. Sequenced by immunoSEQ multiplex PCR; TCRdb stores in-frame clones only, minus some. The sample consists of some 2,500,000 clones, roughly 93% of them appearing once. Points on this clone: Its cognate antigen is unknown.

Each of the donors was a healthy adult who was HIV-negative and had not had a recent acute infection or vaccination. The V end lost 6 bases, the J end lost 4 bases, and 21 bases lay between the germline ends. The V gene's germline CDR1 is SNHLY and CDR2 FYNNEI. The CDR3 spans 16 residues. The origin of this receptor is a man between 18 and 29 years old in good health. Some clones in this sample may be carry-over from other donors' samples. The rearrangement uses TRBV2 and TRBJ1-1, with D possibly TRBD1 on 6 matching bases. The sequenced sample consisted of naive CD4+ T cells from PBMCs. Specified subset: CD45RA+ positively selected. The CDR3 here is CASSPPDRFSATEAFF. In DNA, the CDR3 is TGTGCCAGCAGCCCCCCCGACAGGTTTTCGGCCACTGAAGCTTTCTTT.